This entry lists 19 T cell receptor beta chains sequenced from one sample in a study of blood T cell repertoires in COVID-19. Sequenced by immunoSEQ multiplex PCR; TCRdb stores in-frame clones only, minus some. Of 300,000 to 450,000 clones in the sample, 70% to 90% were seen once. Sequencing was done on a sample of PBMCs or T cells enriched from blood (not recorded which). Every receptor here comes from a woman in her late teens or twenties who had recovered from COVID-19.

This chain joins TRBV2 and TRBJ1-5, with D hard to call. Germline values: CDR1 SNHLY, CDR2 FYNNEI. CDR3 length: 13 amino acids. The V gene lost 3 bases and the J gene lost 3 bases, with 6 bases spanning the gap. The CDR3 bases are TGTGCCAGCAGTGAGGGCCCCAATCAGCCCCAGCATTTT. Its protein is CASSEGPNQPQHF.

This sequence joins TRBV18 and TRBJ2-5; tentative D call: TRBD1 (5 bases). Germline loops: CDR1 KGHSH, CDR2 LQKENI. The CDR3 runs 14 residues. The V and J ends lost 3 bases and 5 bases respectively, with 13 bases between them. In DNA form, the CDR3 reads TGTGCCAGCTCACCTGATCAGGGTTACGAGACCCAGTACTTC. Translating it yields CASSPDQGYETQYF.

The chain uses TRBV6-1 and TRBJ1-4; tentative D call: TRBD1 (6 bases). The CDR3 has 15 amino acids. V lost 0 bases, J lost 16 bases, and 21 bases lay in between. Per germline, CDR1 MNHNS and CDR2 SASEGT. CDR3 coding DNA: TGTGCCAGCAGTGAAGCGCGGTCAGGGGAAGAAGTACGGTTTTTT. The encoded protein is CASSEARSGEEVRFF.

This chain joins TRBV7-3 and TRBJ1-2; 8 bases match TRBD1. Losses at the gene ends were 4 bases for V and 6 bases for J; bases not matched to a gene: 10. Germline CDR1 and CDR2: SGHTA and FQGTGA. The CDR3 is made up of 15 amino acids. The CDR3 sequence is CASSSATRTGNGYTF. DNA of the CDR3: TGTGCCAGCAGCTCAGCGACCCGGACAGGGAATGGCTACACCTTC.

The rearrangement links TRBV18 to TRBJ1-1, with D tentatively TRBD1 (5 bases). Trimming shortened V by 3 bases and J by 1 base, and 12 bases separated the two germline ends. Germline V gene sequence: CDR1 KGHSH, CDR2 LQKENI. This CDR3 comprises 15 residues. CDR3 DNA: TGTGCCAGCTCACCTCAGGGAATATCGAACACTGAAGCTTTCTTT. Translated, it gives CASSPQGISNTEAFF.

This clone appeared a few times. The J gene is TRBJ2-7, the V gene TRBV4-1; 9 bases match TRBD2. Trimming cost V 0 bases and J 4 bases; bases outside gene matches: 7. The germline V gene encodes CDR1 MGHRA and CDR2 YSYEKL. The CDR3 runs 16 residues. For the CDR3, the DNA is TGCGCCAGCAGCCAAGATCGGGCTAGCGGGGCTTACGAGCAGTACTTC. It translates to CASSQDRASGAYEQYF.

This clone has only a few counts. The chain has TRBV5-5 and TRBJ2-5; 7 positions match TRBD2. CDR1 SGHKS and CDR2 YYEKEE come from the germline V gene (reference sequence). CDR3 length: 14 amino acids. Trimming at V came to 3 bases and at J to 5 bases, leaving 7 bases not matched to a gene. CDR3 in amino acids: CASSSGTKTETQYF. CDR3 nucleotides: TGTGCCAGCAGCTCGGGGACTAAGACGGAGACCCAGTACTTC. Drawing the rest from reference TRBV5-5 and TRBJ2-5, the complete variable domain is DAGVTQSPTHLIKTRGQQVTLRCSPISGHKSVSWYQQVLGQGPQFIFQYYEKEERGRGNFPDRFSARQFPNYSSELNVNALLLGDSALYLCASSSGTKTETQYFGPGTRLLVL.

The CDR3 is CASSLLDSPGWKSYGYTF. CDR3 coding DNA: TGTGCCAGCAGCTTACTAGATAGTCCAGGGTGGAAGTCCTATGGCTACACCTTC. The chain has TRBV7-2 and TRBJ1-2; weak D call: TRBD1 (5 bases). CDR1 and CDR2 from the germline V gene are SGHTA and FQGNSA. The CDR3 runs 18 residues. Trimming cost V 2 bases and J 4 bases, with 23 bases left between them.

The chain combines TRBV7-9 with TRBJ1-1; D not resolved. Trimming removed 5 bases at V and 0 bases at J, with 10 bases between. Per the germline V gene, CDR1 is SEHNR and CDR2 is FQNEAQ (reference sequence). CDR3 length: 14 residues. The CDR3 spells CASSRFGLNTEAFF. The CDR3 DNA reads TGTGCCAGCAGCCGGTTTGGGCTGAACACTGAAGCTTTCTTT.

V usage is TRBV24-1 and J usage is TRBJ2-5, with TRBD1 matching 7 bases. J was trimmed by 2 bases and V by 4 bases; bases with no gene match: 3. CDR3 length: 14 amino acids. Germline V CDR1 and CDR2: KGHDR, SFDVKD. The CDR3 loop reads CATSDPGQQETQYF. For the CDR3, the DNA is TGTGCCACCAGTGACCCGGGACAGCAAGAGACCCAGTACTTC.

This rearrangement joins TRBV11-3 to TRBJ2-1; the D gene is possibly TRBD2 (6 bases). The germline CDR1 and CDR2 sequences are SGHNT and YENEEA. V was cut by 5 bases and J by 4 bases, with 12 bases left in between. CDR3 length equals 14 residues. CDR3 DNA sequence: TGTGCCAGCAGCCTCACTAGCCTATACAATGAGCAGTTCTTC. Protein: CASSLTSLYNEQFF.

This CDR3 is CAWSGDRGWRSTGELFF. The CDR3 DNA reads TGTGCCTGGAGTGGAGACAGGGGATGGAGGAGCACCGGGGAGCTGTTTTTT. J is TRBJ2-2 and V is TRBV30; TRBD1 matches at 8 bases. The CDR3 is 17 residues long. After removal of 1 base from V and 4 bases from J, the junction contained 11 bases not matched to a gene. Looked up from germline, CDR1 is GTSNPN and CDR2 is SVGIG (reference sequence).

The chain recombines TRBV5-4 with TRBJ1-5; TRBD1 agrees at 7 bases. From germline, CDR1 is SGHNT and CDR2 YYREEE (reference sequence). J was trimmed by 5 bases and V by 4 bases; bases with no gene match: 12. The CDR3 is made up of 16 amino acids. The CDR3 protein is CASSRPSRGRDQPQHF. CDR3 bases: TGTGCCAGCAGCCGCCCTTCGAGGGGGCGCGATCAGCCCCAGCATTTT.

V gene TRBV28 combines with J gene TRBJ1-1, with a possible D match to TRBD1 (5 bases). V lost 3 bases and J 0 bases, leaving 14 bases between the germline ends. Germline V gene sequence: CDR1 MDHEN, CDR2 SYDVKM. The CDR3 totals 16 residues. Here the CDR3 reads CASSFPSQAMNTEAFF. Written as DNA, the CDR3 is TGTGCCAGCAGTTTTCCCTCACAGGCGATGAACACTGAAGCTTTCTTT. The full variable domain, in which reference TRBV28 and TRBJ1-1 provide the parts outside the CDR3, is DVKVTQSSRYLVKRTGEKVFLECVQDMDHENMFWYRQDPGLGLRLIYFSYDVKMKEKGDIPEGYSVSREKKERFSLILESASTNQTSMYLCASSFPSQAMNTEAFFGQGTRLTVV.

CDR3 residues: CAPGMERSLNISPLV. The CDR3, as DNA: TGCGCCCCGGGTATGGAGAGAAGCCTAAATATATCCCCGTTAGTC. The chain uses TRBV14 and TRBJ2-7; D is uncertain. This CDR3 spans 15 amino acids. From germline, CDR1 is SGHDN and CDR2 FVKESK.

The chain has TRBV2 and TRBJ1-4; weak D call: TRBD1 (6 bases). The CDR3 consists of 12 residues. Germline CDR1 SNHLY, CDR2 FYNNEI. For the CDR3, the DNA is TGTATATACGGGACAAATAATGAAAAACTGTTTTTT. This gives the protein CIYGTNNEKLFF.

This clone was recorded a few times. The V gene is TRBV19, the J gene TRBJ2-7, with 9 bases identical to TRBD1. V gave up 3 bases and J gave up 2 bases; unmatched junction bases: 2. CDR3 length equals 14 residues. The germline V gene encodes CDR1 LNHDA and CDR2 SQIVND (reference sequence). In DNA form, the CDR3 reads TGTGCCAGTAGTATCGACAGGGGGACCTACGAGCAGTACTTC. Amino acids: CASSIDRGTYEQYF. Together with reference TRBV19 and TRBJ2-7, the CDR3 gives the full variable domain: DGGITQSPKYLFRKEGQNVTLSCEQNLNHDAMYWYRQDPGQGLRLIYYSQIVNDFQKGDIAEGYSVSREKKESFPLTVTSAQKNPTAFYLCASSIDRGTYEQYFGPGTRLTVT.

Here the CDR3 reads CASTTGGATEAFF. CDR3 sequence (DNA): TGTGCCAGCACTACTGGGGGGGCCACTGAAGCTTTCTTT. The rearrangement joins TRBV6-5 to TRBJ1-1, with a possible D match to TRBD1 (6 bases). Trimming removed 7 bases at V and 4 bases at J, with 13 bases between. This CDR3 spans 13 amino acids. Germline assignment: CDR1 MNHEY and CDR2 SVGAGI.

The CDR3 protein is CASSLGGPTEAFF. As DNA, the CDR3 is TGTGCCAGCAGTTTAGGGGGGCCCACTGAAGCTTTCTTT. V is TRBV12-3 or TRBV12-4 and J is TRBJ1-1; maybe TRBD1 (6 bases). Trimming cost V 1 base and J 4 bases, with 7 bases left between them. The CDR3 spans 13 residues.